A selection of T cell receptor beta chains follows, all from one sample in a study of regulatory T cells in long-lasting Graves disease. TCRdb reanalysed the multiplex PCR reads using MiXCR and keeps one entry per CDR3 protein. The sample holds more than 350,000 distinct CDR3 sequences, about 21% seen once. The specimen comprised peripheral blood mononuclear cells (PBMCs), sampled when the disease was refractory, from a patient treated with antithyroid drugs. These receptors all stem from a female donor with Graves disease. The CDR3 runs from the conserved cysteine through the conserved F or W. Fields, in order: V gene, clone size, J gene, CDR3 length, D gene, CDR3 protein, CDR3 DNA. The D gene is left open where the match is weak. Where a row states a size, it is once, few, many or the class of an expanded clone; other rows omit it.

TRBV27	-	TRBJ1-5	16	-	CASSLSRPYSNQPQHF	TGTGCCAGCAGTTTATCGAGGCCATATAGCAATCAGCCCCAGCATTTT
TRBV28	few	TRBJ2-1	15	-	CASSLYKRTYNEQFF	TGTGCCAGCAGTTTATATAAGCGTACCTACAATGAGCAGTTCTTC
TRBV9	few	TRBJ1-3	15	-	CASSDAGDFGNTIYF	TGTGCCAGCAGCGATGCAGGGGACTTCGGAAACACCATATATTTT
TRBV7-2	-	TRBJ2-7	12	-	CASSLDGTQQYF	TGTGCCAGCAGCTTAGACGGGACTCAGCAGTACTTC
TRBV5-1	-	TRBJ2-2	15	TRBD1	CASLSGTGNTGELFF	TGCGCCAGCCTATCCGGGACAGGGAACACCGGGGAGCTGTTTTTT
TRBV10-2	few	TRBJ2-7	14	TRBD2	CASSVSGRAGEQYF	TGCGCCAGCAGTGTGAGCGGGAGGGCCGGAGAGCAGTACTTC
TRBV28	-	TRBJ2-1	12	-	CASTLGYNEQFF	TGTGCCAGCACTCTGGGTTACAATGAGCAGTTCTTC
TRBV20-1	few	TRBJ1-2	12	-	CSARGETDIDTF	TGCAGTGCTAGAGGCGAGACAGATATAGACACCTTC
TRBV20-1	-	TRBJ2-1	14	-	CSAPALTTYNEQFF	TGCAGTGCTCCAGCTCTGACCACCTACAATGAGCAGTTCTTC
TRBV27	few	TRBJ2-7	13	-	CASATGYAYEQYF	TGTGCCAGCGCTACAGGGTACGCGTACGAGCAGTACTTC
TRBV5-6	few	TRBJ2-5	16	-	CASSLKSAGLQETQYF	TGTGCCAGCAGCTTGAAGTCCGCGGGTCTTCAAGAGACCCAGTACTTC
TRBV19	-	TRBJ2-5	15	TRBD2	CASSILGLAGETQYF	TGTGCCAGTAGTATCCTGGGACTAGCGGGAGAGACCCAGTACTTC
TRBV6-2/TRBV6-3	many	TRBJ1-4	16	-	CASSNPGQGGNEKLFF	TGTGCCAGCAGCAATCCCGGCCAGGGAGGGAATGAAAAACTGTTTTTT
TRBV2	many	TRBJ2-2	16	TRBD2	CASRRDLAGANGELFF	TGTGCCAGCAGACGCGATCTAGCGGGAGCCAACGGGGAGCTGTTTTTT
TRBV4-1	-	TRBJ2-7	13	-	CASSHAFRGEQYF	TGCGCCAGCAGCCATGCCTTTAGGGGCGAGCAGTACTTC
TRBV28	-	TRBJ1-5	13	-	CASSSQGPDTQHF	TGTGCCAGCAGTTCACAGGGTCCAGATACGCAGCATTTT
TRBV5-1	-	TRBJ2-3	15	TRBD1	CASSVQGSITDTQYF	TGCGCCAGCAGCGTACAGGGGTCTATAACAGATACGCAGTATTTT
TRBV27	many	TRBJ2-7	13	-	CASSLRISYEQYF	TGTGCCAGCAGTTTACGGATTTCCTACGAGCAGTACTTC
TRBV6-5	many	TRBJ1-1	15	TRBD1	CASSYRGLLNTEAFF	TGTGCCAGCAGTTACAGGGGGCTACTGAACACTGAAGCTTTCTTT
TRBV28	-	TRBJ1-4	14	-	CASNPSGGGEKLFF	TGTGCCAGCAACCCATCGGGGGGCGGTGAAAAACTGTTTTTT
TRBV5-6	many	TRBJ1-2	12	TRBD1	CASSAGQHGYTF	TGTGCCAGCAGCGCGGGACAGCATGGCTACACCTTC
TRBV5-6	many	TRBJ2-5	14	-	CASSIGLSPETQYF	TGTGCCAGCAGCATTGGTCTATCGCCGGAGACCCAGTACTTC
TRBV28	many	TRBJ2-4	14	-	CASSLWTARNIQYF	TGTGCCAGCAGTTTATGGACAGCTAGAAACATTCAGTACTTC
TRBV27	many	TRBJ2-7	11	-	CASSIGNEQYF	TGTGCCAGCAGTATAGGAAACGAGCAGTACTTC
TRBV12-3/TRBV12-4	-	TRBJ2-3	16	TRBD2	CASSITSGTSTDTQYF	TGTGCCAGCAGTATAACTAGCGGAACAAGCACAGATACGCAGTATTTT
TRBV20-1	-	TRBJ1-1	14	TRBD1	CSARAGQGNTEAFF	TGCAGTGCTAGAGCGGGACAGGGGAACACTGAAGCTTTCTTT
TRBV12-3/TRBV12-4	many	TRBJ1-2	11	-	CASILGGVYTF	TGTGCCAGCATCCTAGGGGGTGTCTACACCTTC
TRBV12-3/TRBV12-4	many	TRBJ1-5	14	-	CASTQGDLNQPQHF	TGTGCCAGCACCCAGGGCGATTTGAATCAGCCCCAGCATTTT
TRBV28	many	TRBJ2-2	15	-	CASSAPGQLTGELFF	TGTGCCAGCAGTGCCCCGGGACAACTCACCGGGGAGCTGTTTTTT
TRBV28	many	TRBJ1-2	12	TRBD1	CASRQGSDGYTF	TGTGCCAGTCGACAGGGTTCCGATGGCTACACCTTC
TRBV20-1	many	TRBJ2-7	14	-	CSASPRGRGYEQYF	TGCAGTGCATCCCCGAGGGGGCGGGGTTACGAGCAGTACTTC
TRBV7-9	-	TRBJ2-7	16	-	CASSFSDTTSSYEQYF	TGTGCCAGCAGCTTTAGCGACACCACCTCCTCCTACGAGCAGTACTTC
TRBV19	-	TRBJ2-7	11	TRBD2	CATARGSEQYF	TGTGCCACCGCGCGCGGGAGCGAGCAGTACTTC
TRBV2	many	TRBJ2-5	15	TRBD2	CASGPTSGRVGTQYF	TGTGCCAGCGGTCCGACTAGCGGGAGGGTGGGGACCCAGTACTTC
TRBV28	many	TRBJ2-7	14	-	CASNAPGTDDEQYF	TGTGCCAGCAACGCACCGGGAACGGATGACGAGCAGTACTTC
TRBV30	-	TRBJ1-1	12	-	CAWSVGNTEAFF	TGTGCCTGGAGTGTTGGGAACACTGAAGCTTTCTTT
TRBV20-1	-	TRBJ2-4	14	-	CSAGPGLLFGIQYF	TGCAGTGCTGGACCCGGTTTATTGTTCGGCATTCAGTACTTC
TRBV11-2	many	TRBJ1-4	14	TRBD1	CASSKTGGEDKLFF	TGTGCCAGCAGCAAGACAGGGGGGGAGGATAAACTGTTTTTT
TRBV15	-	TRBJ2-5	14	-	CATSRGAREETQYF	TGTGCCACCAGCAGAGGGGCCAGGGAGGAGACCCAGTACTTC
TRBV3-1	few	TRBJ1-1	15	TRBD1	CASSQDHRTTGGAFF	TGTGCCAGCAGCCAAGATCACCGGACTACAGGGGGGGCTTTCTTT
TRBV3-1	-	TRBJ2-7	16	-	CASSLKGSFIRGEQYF	TGTGCCAGCAGCCTGAAGGGTAGCTTTATTCGCGGAGAGCAGTACTTC
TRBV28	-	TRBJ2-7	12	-	CASRPRSYEQYF	TGTGCCAGCAGACCCCGGTCATACGAGCAGTACTTC
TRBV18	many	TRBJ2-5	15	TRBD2	CASSQGTSVQETQYF	TGTGCCAGCTCACAGGGGACTAGCGTCCAAGAGACCCAGTACTTC